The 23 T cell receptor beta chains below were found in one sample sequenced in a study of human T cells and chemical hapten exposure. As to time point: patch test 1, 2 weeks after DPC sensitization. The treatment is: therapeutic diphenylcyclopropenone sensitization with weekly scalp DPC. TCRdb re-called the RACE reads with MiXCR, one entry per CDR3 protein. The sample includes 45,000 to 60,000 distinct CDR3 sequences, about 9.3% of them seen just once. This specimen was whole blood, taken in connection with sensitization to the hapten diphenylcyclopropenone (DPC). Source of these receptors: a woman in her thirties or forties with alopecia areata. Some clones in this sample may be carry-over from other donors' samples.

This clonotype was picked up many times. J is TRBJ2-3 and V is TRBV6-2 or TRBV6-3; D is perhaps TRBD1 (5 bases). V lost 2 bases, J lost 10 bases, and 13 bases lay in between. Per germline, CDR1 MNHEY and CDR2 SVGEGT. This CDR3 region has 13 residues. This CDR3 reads CASSYSQGLAQYF. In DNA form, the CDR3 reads TGTGCCAGCAGTTACAGCCAGGGCTTGGCGCAGTATTTT.

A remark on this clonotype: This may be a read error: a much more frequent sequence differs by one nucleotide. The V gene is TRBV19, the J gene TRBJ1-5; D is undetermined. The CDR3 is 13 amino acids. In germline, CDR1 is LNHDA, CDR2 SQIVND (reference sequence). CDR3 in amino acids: CVSSIGPSQPQHF. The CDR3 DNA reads TGTGTCAGTAGTATAGGCCCCTCTCAGCCCCAGCATTTT.

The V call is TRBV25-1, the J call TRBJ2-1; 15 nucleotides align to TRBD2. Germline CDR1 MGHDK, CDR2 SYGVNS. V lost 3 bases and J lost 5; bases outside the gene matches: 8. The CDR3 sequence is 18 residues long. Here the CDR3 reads CASSDTGTSGGPHNEQFF. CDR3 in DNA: TGTGCCAGCAGTGACACCGGGACTAGCGGGGGGCCTCACAATGAGCAGTTCTTC.

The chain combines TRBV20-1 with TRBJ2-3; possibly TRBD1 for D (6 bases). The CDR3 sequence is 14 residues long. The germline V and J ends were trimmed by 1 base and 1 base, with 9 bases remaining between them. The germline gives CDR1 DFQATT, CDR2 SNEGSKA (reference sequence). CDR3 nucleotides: TGCAGTGCTAGAGTCAGGGGCCGCACAGATACGCAGTATTTT. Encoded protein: CSARVRGRTDTQYF.

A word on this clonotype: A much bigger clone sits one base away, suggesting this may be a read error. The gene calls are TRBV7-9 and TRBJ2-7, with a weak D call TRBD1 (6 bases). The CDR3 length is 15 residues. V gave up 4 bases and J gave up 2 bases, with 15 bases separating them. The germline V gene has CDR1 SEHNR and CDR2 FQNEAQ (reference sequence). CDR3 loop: CASSSPGRTAYEQYF. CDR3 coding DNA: TGTGCCAGCAGCTCCCCGGGACGGACAGCCTACGAGCAGTACTTC. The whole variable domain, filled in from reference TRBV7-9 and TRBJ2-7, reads DTGVSQNPRHKITKRGQNVTFRCDPISEHNRLYWYRQTLGQGPEFLTYFQNEAQLEKSRLLSDRFSAERPKGSFSTLEIQRTEQGDSAMYLCASSSPGRTAYEQYFGPGTRLTVT.

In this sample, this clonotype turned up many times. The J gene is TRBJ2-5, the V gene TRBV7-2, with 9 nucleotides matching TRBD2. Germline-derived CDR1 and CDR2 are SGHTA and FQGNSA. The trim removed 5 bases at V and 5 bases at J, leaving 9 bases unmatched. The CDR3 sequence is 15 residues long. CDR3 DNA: TGTGCCAGCAGCCCCCTCGGTAGCGGGGGCGAGACCCAGTACTTC. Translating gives CASSPLGSGGETQYF.

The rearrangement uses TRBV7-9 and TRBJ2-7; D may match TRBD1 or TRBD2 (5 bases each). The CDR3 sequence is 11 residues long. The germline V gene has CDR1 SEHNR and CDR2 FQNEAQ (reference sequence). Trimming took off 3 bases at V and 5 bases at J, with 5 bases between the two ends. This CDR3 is CASSLGDEQYF. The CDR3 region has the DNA TGTGCCAGCAGCTTGGGGGACGAGCAGTACTTC. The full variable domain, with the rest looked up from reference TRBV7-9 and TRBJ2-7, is DTGVSQNPRHKITKRGQNVTFRCDPISEHNRLYWYRQTLGQGPEFLTYFQNEAQLEKSRLLSDRFSAERPKGSFSTLEIQRTEQGDSAMYLCASSLGDEQYFGPGTRLTVT.

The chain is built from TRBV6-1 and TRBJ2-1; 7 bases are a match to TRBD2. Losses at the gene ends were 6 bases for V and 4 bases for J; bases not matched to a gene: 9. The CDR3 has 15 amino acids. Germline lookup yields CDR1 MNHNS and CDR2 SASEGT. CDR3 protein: CASSESSGVYNEQFF. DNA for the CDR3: TGTGCCAGCAGCGAATCTAGCGGCGTGTACAATGAGCAGTTCTTC.

The DNA of the CDR3 is TGTGCCAGCAGTCCTAAGAACGCGAACACCGGGGAGCTGTTTTTT. This gives the protein CASSPKNANTGELFF. V and J are TRBV7-6 and TRBJ2-2; D not certain. The CDR3 is 15 amino acids. Germline assignment: CDR1 SGHVS and CDR2 FNYEAQ. V lost 6 bases, J lost 0 bases, and 11 bases lay in between.

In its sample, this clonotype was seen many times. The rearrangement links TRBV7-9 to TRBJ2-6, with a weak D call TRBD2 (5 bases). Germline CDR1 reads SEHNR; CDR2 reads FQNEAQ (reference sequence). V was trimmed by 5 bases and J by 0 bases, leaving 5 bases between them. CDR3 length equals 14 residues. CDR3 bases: TGTGCCAGCAGCCGGGGCTCTGGGGCCAACGTCCTGACTTTC. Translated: CASSRGSGANVLTF.

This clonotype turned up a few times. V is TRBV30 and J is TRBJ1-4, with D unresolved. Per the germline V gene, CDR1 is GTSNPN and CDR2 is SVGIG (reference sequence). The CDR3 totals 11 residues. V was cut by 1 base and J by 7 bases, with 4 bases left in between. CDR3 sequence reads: CAWSGFEKLFF. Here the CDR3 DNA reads TGTGCCTGGAGTGGGTTTGAAAAACTGTTTTTT.

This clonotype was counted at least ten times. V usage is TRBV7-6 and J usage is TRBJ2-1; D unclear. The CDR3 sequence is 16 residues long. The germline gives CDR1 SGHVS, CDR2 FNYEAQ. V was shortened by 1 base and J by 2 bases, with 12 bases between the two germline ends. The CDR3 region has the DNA TGTGCCAGCAGCTTAGGACCACAGACAACCTACAATGAGCAGTTCTTC. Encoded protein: CASSLGPQTTYNEQFF.

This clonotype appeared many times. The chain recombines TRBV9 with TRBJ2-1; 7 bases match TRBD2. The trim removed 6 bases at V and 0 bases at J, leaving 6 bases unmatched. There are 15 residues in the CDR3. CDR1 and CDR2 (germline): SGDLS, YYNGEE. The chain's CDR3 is CASTPGGGSYNEQFF. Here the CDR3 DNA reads TGTGCCAGCACTCCTGGGGGGGGCTCCTACAATGAGCAGTTCTTC.

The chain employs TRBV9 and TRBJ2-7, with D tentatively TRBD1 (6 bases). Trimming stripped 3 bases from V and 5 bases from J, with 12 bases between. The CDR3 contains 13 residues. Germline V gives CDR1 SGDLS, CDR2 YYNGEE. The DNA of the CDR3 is TGTGCCAGCAGCGAACAGGGAAGCAACGAGCAGTACTTC. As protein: CASSEQGSNEQYF.

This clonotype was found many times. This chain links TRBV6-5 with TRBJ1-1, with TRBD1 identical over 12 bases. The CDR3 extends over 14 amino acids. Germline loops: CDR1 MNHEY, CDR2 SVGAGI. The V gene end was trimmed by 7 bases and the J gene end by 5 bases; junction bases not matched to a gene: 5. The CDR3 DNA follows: TGTGCCAGCACCACGGGACAGGGGGCGACTGAAGCTTTCTTT. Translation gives CASTTGQGATEAFF.

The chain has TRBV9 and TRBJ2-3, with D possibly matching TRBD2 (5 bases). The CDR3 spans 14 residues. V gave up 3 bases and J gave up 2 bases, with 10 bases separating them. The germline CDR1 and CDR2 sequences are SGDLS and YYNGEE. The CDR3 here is CASSGRSSTDTQYF. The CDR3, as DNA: TGTGCCAGCAGCGGGAGGTCCTCCACAGATACGCAGTATTTT.

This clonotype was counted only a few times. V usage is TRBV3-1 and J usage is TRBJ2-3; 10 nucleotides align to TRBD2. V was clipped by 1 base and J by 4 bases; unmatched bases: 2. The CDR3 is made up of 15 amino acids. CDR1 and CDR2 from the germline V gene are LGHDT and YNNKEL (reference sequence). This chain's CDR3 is CASSQVGLASDTQYF. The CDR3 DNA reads TGTGCCAGCAGCCAAGTGGGACTAGCGTCAGATACGCAGTATTTT.

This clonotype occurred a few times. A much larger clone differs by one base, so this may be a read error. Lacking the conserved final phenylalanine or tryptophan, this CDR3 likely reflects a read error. CDR3 sequence (DNA): TGTGCCAGCAGCTTGACCTACGAGCAGTACTAC. Its translation: CASSLTYEQYY. The chain carries TRBV5-6 and TRBJ2-7; no definite D call. The germline V gene encodes CDR1 SGHDT and CDR2 YYEEEE. This CDR3 has 11 residues. V was cut by 1 base and J by 2 bases, with 1 base left in between.

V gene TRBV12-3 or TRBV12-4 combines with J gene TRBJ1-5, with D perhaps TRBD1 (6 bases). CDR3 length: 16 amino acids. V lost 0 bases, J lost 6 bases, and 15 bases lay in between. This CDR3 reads CASSLALTGHGQPQHF. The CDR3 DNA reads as TGTGCCAGCAGTTTAGCGCTAACAGGGCACGGTCAGCCCCAGCATTTT.

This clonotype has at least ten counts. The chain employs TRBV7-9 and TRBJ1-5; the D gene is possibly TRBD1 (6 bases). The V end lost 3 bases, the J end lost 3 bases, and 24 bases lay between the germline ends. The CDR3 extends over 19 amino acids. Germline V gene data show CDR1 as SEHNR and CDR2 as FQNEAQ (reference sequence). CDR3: CASSFSAGASTSLNQPQHF. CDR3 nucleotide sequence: TGTGCCAGCAGCTTTTCGGCGGGGGCGAGTACGTCCCTCAATCAGCCCCAGCATTTT.

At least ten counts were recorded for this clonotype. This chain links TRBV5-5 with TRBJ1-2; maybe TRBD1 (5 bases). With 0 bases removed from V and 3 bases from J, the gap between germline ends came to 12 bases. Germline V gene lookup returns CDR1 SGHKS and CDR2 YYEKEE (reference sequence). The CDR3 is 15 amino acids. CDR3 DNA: TGTGCCAGCAGCTTGGCCCAGGGTTTGCACTATGGCTACACCTTC. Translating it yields CASSLAQGLHYGYTF. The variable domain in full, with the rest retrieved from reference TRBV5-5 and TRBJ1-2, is DAGVTQSPTHLIKTRGQQVTLRCSPISGHKSVSWYQQVLGQGPQFIFQYYEKEERGRGNFPDRFSARQFPNYSSELNVNALLLGDSALYLCASSLAQGLHYGYTFGSGTRLTVV.

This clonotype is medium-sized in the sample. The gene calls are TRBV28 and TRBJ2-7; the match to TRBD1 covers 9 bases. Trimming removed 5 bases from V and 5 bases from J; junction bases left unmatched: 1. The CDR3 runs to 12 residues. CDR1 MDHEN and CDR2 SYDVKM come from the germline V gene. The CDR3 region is CASSTGGDEQYF. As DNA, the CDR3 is TGTGCCAGCAGTACAGGGGGCGACGAGCAGTACTTC. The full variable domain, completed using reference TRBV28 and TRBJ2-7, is DVKVTQSSRYLVKRTGEKVFLECVQDMDHENMFWYRQDPGLGLRLIYFSYDVKMKEKGDIPEGYSVSREKKERFSLILESASTNQTSMYLCASSTGGDEQYFGPGTRLTVT.

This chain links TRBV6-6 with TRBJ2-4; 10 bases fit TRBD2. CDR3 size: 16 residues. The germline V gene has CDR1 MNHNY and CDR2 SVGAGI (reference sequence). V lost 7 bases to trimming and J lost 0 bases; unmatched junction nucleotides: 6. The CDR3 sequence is CASTLAGGLAKNIQYF. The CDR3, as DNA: TGTGCCAGCACCTTAGCGGGGGGCCTAGCCAAAAACATTCAGTACTTC.